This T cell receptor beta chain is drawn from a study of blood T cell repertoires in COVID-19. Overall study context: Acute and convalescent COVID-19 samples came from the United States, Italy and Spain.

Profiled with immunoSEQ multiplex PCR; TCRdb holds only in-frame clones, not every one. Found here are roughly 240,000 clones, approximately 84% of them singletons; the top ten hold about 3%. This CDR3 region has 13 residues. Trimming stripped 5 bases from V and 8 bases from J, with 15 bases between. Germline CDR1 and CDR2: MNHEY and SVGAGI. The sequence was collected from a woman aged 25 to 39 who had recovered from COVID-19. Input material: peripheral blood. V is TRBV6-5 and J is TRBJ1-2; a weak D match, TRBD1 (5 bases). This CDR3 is CASSRQIPGGYTF. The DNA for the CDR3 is TGTGCCAGCAGTCGACAGATTCCCGGCGGCTACACCTTC.